The sample holds many counts of the clone carrying this TCR beta chain. This entry belongs to a study of T cells in Graves' hyperthyroidism and ophthalmopathy. Germline CDR1 is SGHAT and CDR2 is FQNNGV. This CDR3 is 15 amino acids long. Trimming took off 0 bases at V and 1 base at J, with 6 bases between the two ends. Researchers took RNA transcripts and amplified the TCR beta CDR3 regions from them. A first-round RT-PCR of the TCR CDR3 used the HTBI primer set. Each CDR3 protein gets one entry after TCRdb re-called the multiplex PCR reads with MiXCR. The sample consists of around 400,000 distinct CDR3 sequences, approximately 13% of them appearing once.

This receptor was taken from a woman younger than 35 with Graves' hyperthyroidism. This rearrangement joins TRBV11-2 to TRBJ2-2; D is possibly TRBD2 (6 bases). Sequencing was performed on blood. The CDR3 spells CASSLEGGNTGELFF. CDR3 sequence (DNA): TGTGCCAGCAGCTTAGAGGGAGGGAACACCGGGGAGCTGTTTTTT.